The 32 T cell receptor beta chains below were found in one sample sequenced in a study of spatial heterogeneity in lung cancer (dated by TCRdb to the late 2010s). This specimen's time point label, per the study, means: sample taken at primary tumor resection. For these TCRs, the target antigens are not known. The paper as a whole reports these results and caveats: A correlation was observed between the number of expanded intratumoral alpha and beta TCRs and the tumor nonsynonymous mutation count.

Receptor amplification or capture employed 5' RACE. Sequencing relied on a NextSeq 500. The public reads were run again by TCRdb, first through fastp at Q25 and then through MiXCR, and only productive beta chains were kept. CDR3 protein sequences are deduplicated, and each keeps its most common genes and DNA. The sample table contains more than 1,000 distinct CDR3 sequences; only one count was recorded for roughly 13% of them. The ten most abundant clones make up less than 20% of the sample. Sequences were derived from lung tumor tissue, sampled at surgery. These receptors were taken from a male donor with early-stage non-small cell lung cancer.

This clonotype was recorded many times. The library was built for alpha chains, so this beta chain is an off-target read and its size means little. The chain is built from TRBV10-1 and TRBJ1-1, with D hard to call. The V end was cut by 7 bases, the J end by 2 bases, with 11 bases between. CDR3 length: 13 residues. Per the germline V gene, CDR1 is WNHNN and CDR2 is SYGVQD (reference sequence). The CDR3, as DNA: TGCGCCAGCAATCGGGCAGCCAACACTGAAGCTTTCTTT. Translation: CASNRAANTEAFF.

This clonotype is classed as large. The size of this beta chain means little, since it is a stray read in a library made for alpha chains. The J gene is TRBJ2-3, the V gene TRBV5-8, with a tentative D call TRBD1 (6 bases). CDR1 is SGHTS and CDR2 is YDEGEE in the germline V gene. The V end was cut by 0 bases, the J end by 1 base, with 12 bases between. The CDR3 is made up of 16 amino acids. The CDR3 sequence: CASSLGQGIGTDTQYF. The CDR3, as DNA: TGTGCCAGCAGCTTGGGGCAGGGGATTGGCACAGATACGCAGTATTTT.

This clonotype is labeled as medium-sized. This beta chain turned up in a library designed for alpha chains; as an off-target read, its abundance says little. V gene TRBV5-6 combines with J gene TRBJ2-3; unclear D gene. Deletions cut 1 base from V and 1 base from J, with 10 bases between. CDR3 length: 15 residues. Germline CDR1 SGHDT, CDR2 YYEEEE. In DNA, the CDR3 is TGTGCCAGCAGCTTGTTGGGATTCGGCACAGATACGCAGTATTTT. Its protein is CASSLLGFGTDTQYF.

About this clonotype itself: This beta chain came through as a stray read in a library set up for alpha chains, and its size says little. The V and J genes are TRBV29-1 and TRBJ2-1; the D is unclear. CDR1 and CDR2 from the germline V gene are SQVTM and ANQGSEA. The CDR3 consists of 14 residues. The V and J ends lost 2 bases and 0 bases respectively, with 8 bases between them. CDR3 loop: CSVEIGNSYNEQFF. The CDR3 DNA reads as TGCAGCGTTGAAATAGGCAACTCCTACAATGAGCAGTTCTTC.

Turning to this clonotype: Found in a library prepared for alpha chains, this beta chain is an off-target read, and its abundance has little meaning. The rearrangement joins TRBV7-7 to TRBJ2-5, with a weak D call TRBD2 (6 bases). Deletions cut 5 bases from V and 0 bases from J, with 16 bases between. Germline V lookup: CDR1 SSHAT, CDR2 FNYEAQ (reference sequence). The CDR3 has 16 amino acids. For the CDR3, the DNA is TGTGCCAGCAGCGCGGCGGGGCCACCGTACCAAGAGACCCAGTACTTC. This encodes CASSAAGPPYQETQYF.

In its sample, this clonotype is large (0.1 to 1%). Found in a library prepared for alpha chains, this beta chain is an off-target read, and its abundance has little meaning. J is TRBJ2-1 and V is TRBV6-6, with D maybe TRBD2 (6 bases). This CDR3 has 15 amino acids. Germline V gives CDR1 MNHNY, CDR2 SVGAGI (reference sequence). V was shortened by 5 bases and J by 6 bases, with 17 bases between the two germline ends. CDR3 bases: TGTGCCAGCAGTCTTACCCGGGACTTTGGCAATGAGCAGTTCTTC. Translation gives CASSLTRDFGNEQFF.

This clonotype qualifies as medium-sized (0.01 to 0.1%). This beta chain lies outside the target of a library built for alpha chains; its clone size means little. The chain is built from TRBV5-6 and TRBJ1-5, with 8 bases fitting TRBD1. Per germline, CDR1 SGHDT and CDR2 YYEEEE. The CDR3 covers 16 residues. V was clipped by 3 bases and J by 3 bases; unmatched bases: 8. The CDR3 sequence: CASSSRRTGINQPQHF. As DNA, the CDR3 is TGTGCCAGCAGCTCAAGAAGGACAGGGATCAATCAGCCCCAGCATTTT.

This clonotype was detected many times. This beta chain appears as a stray read in a library generated for alpha chains; its size is not informative. This chain connects TRBV19 to TRBJ1-6; D remains ambiguous. The CDR3 length is 13 residues. CDR1 and CDR2 (germline): LNHDA, SQIVND (reference sequence). Deletions cut 0 bases from V and 11 bases from J, with 8 bases between. The DNA of the CDR3 is TGTGCCAGTAGTATAGACCTACGGACACCCCTCCACTTT. Its protein is CASSIDLRTPLHF.

This clonotype came up once. For a library built for alpha chains, this beta chain is a stray read; little rests on its size. This chain connects TRBV12-3 or TRBV12-4 to TRBJ2-7, with 8 bases fitting TRBD2. Trimming cost V 6 bases and J 4 bases; bases outside gene matches: 14. The CDR3 has 16 amino acids. The CDR3: CASSLTAGLVKYEQYF. CDR3 coding DNA: TGTGCCAGCAGCTTAACCGCGGGACTAGTAAAGTACGAGCAGTACTTC.

This clonotype is judged large (0.1 to 1%). Because the library targeted alpha chains, this beta chain is an off-target read whose size means little. This rearrangement joins TRBV5-4 to TRBJ1-1; 7 nucleotides agree with TRBD1. The CDR3 covers 13 residues. CDR1 is SGHNT and CDR2 is YYREEE in the germline V gene (reference sequence). V dropped 5 bases and J dropped 6; count of bases not matched to a gene: 7. The CDR3 spells CASSRGTDPEAFF. The CDR3 nucleotides are TGTGCCAGCAGTCGCGGGACAGACCCTGAAGCTTTCTTT.

This clonotype rates as medium-sized (0.01 to 0.1%). Within a library made for alpha chains, this beta chain is off target, and its count is uninformative. The chain carries TRBV6-1 and TRBJ1-2, with a weak D call TRBD1 (5 bases). V shed 6 bases and J shed 6 bases, with 14 bases lying between them. From germline, CDR1 is MNHNS and CDR2 SASEGT. The CDR3 runs 13 residues. CDR3 region: CASRDYRRDGYTF. CDR3 bases: TGTGCCAGCAGAGATTACAGGAGGGATGGCTACACCTTC.

Within the sample, this clonotype is large. This beta chain was picked up by a library intended for alpha chains and is off target, so its count carries little meaning. This sequence joins TRBV6-6 and TRBJ2-4; D unresolved. Germline CDR1 MNHNY, CDR2 SVGAGI (reference sequence). The V gene lost 7 bases and the J gene lost 8 bases, with 9 bases spanning the gap. There are 11 residues in the CDR3. DNA of the CDR3: TGTGCCAGCATTGAAGGTGACATTCAGTACTTC. Encoded protein: CASIEGDIQYF.

Points on this clonotype: This beta chain represents an off-target read in a library built for alpha chains; its size is of limited meaning. The chain employs TRBV6-2 or TRBV6-3 and TRBJ1-5; D not certain. The CDR3 is 12 amino acids. Trimming took 10 bases from V and 5 from J, leaving 12 bases between them. CDR1 and CDR2 (germline): MNHEY, SVGEGT. The CDR3 DNA reads TGTGCCACCCGGGCAGGCGATCAGCCCCAGCATTTT. Translation gives CATRAGDQPQHF.

By share of the sample, this clonotype is large (0.1 to 1%). This beta chain appears as a stray read in a library generated for alpha chains; its size is not informative. The V gene is TRBV3-1, the J gene TRBJ2-3; 7 positions agree with TRBD1. The germline V gene encodes CDR1 LGHDT and CDR2 YNNKEL (reference sequence). The J segment lost 5 bases and the V segment lost 1 base, leaving 6 bases of the junction unmatched. CDR3 length: 15 residues. The CDR3 reads CASSQAGRDRDTQYF. The CDR3 region has the DNA TGTGCCAGCAGCCAAGCTGGCCGGGACAGAGATACGCAGTATTTT.

This clonotype has a handful of counts. The size of this beta chain means little, since it is a stray read in a library made for alpha chains. The chain is built from TRBV29-1 and TRBJ2-2, with D maybe TRBD2 (6 bases). Looked up from germline, CDR1 is SQVTM and CDR2 is ANQGSEA. The CDR3 runs 15 residues. V lost 1 base and J lost 6, with 15 bases in between. CDR3 sequence: CSVEGGAGPAGELFF. The CDR3, as DNA: TGCAGCGTTGAAGGTGGGGCGGGGCCCGCCGGGGAGCTGTTTTTT.

This clonotype was seen repeatedly, ten times or more. This beta chain appears as a stray read in a library generated for alpha chains; its size is not informative. The V and J genes are TRBV7-8 and TRBJ1-4, with D possibly matching TRBD1 (5 bases). V lost 4 bases to trimming and J lost 14 bases, with 32 bases between them. Germline lookup yields CDR1 SGHVS and CDR2 FQNEAQ. The CDR3 covers 18 residues. The CDR3 sequence is CASSSSLYGQGPDYWLFF. DNA for the CDR3: TGTGCCAGCAGCTCTTCACTCTATGGACAAGGCCCCGACTATTGGCTGTTTTTT.

Ten or more counts support this clonotype. Since it is a stray read in a library aimed at alpha chains, this beta chain has a size that is not meaningful. The rearrangement links TRBV2 to TRBJ2-5; no definite D call. The CDR3 is 11 amino acids. The V and J ends lost 7 bases and 3 bases respectively, with 6 bases between them. Germline CDR1 is SNHLY and CDR2 is FYNNEI. The CDR3 sequence: CASKKEETQYF. The CDR3 coding sequence is TGTGCCAGCAAAAAGGAAGAGACCCAGTACTTC.

This clonotype is termed large (0.1 to 1%). This beta chain turned up in a library designed for alpha chains; as an off-target read, its abundance says little. The J gene is TRBJ2-2, the V gene TRBV20-1, with no clear D. The germline CDR1 and CDR2 sequences are DFQATT and SNEGSKA (reference sequence). This CDR3 comprises 12 residues. The germline V and J ends were trimmed by 6 bases and 6 bases, with 11 bases remaining between them. The CDR3 bases are TGCAGTGCCCAAACTGGGGCCGGGGAGCTGTTTTTT. Translating gives CSAQTGAGELFF.

This clonotype is large within its sample. With the library built for alpha chains, this beta chain is off target and its frequency is not meaningful. The chain has TRBV20-1 and TRBJ2-7; D may be TRBD2 (5 bases). V was shortened by 5 bases and J by 5 bases, with 25 bases between the two germline ends. The CDR3 contains 16 residues. Germline V gene sequence: CDR1 DFQATT, CDR2 SNEGSKA (reference sequence). The CDR3 bases are TGCAGTGCTTCTCCCTCTGGACTTGCTGGTAGCGACGAGCAGTACTTC. Protein sequence: CSASPSGLAGSDEQYF.

By share, this clonotype ranks as medium-sized. In a library made to pick up alpha chains, this beta chain is a stray read with a size that means little. This chain links TRBV5-1 with TRBJ1-4, with a tentative D call TRBD1 (6 bases). Germline V gene data show CDR1 as SGHRS and CDR2 as YFSETQ. The V end was cut by 0 bases, the J end by 6 bases, with 12 bases between. CDR3 size: 15 residues. CDR3 sequence reads: CASSLDGGRDEKLFF. Here the CDR3 DNA reads TGCGCCAGCAGCTTGGATGGGGGGCGCGATGAAAAACTGTTTTTT.

As to this clonotype: Since it is a stray read in a library aimed at alpha chains, this beta chain has a size that is not meaningful. The V and J genes are TRBV7-2 and TRBJ2-2, with 9 bases matching TRBD2. V lost 5 bases, J lost 5 bases, and 12 bases stayed unmatched. The CDR3 loop spans 17 amino acids. Germline CDR1 SGHTA, CDR2 FQGNSA. The CDR3 coding sequence is TGTGCCAGCAGCGTTAAGACTAGCGGTGGGAGAACCGGGGAGCTGTTTTTT. Its protein product is CASSVKTSGGRTGELFF.

In its sample, this clonotype is medium-sized. This beta chain represents an off-target read in a library built for alpha chains; its size is of limited meaning. The chain links TRBV28 to TRBJ2-3; 11 bases map to TRBD2. The J segment lost 1 base and the V segment lost 3 bases, leaving 0 bases of the junction unmatched. This CDR3 contains 15 residues. Per the germline V gene, CDR1 is MDHEN and CDR2 is SYDVKM. CDR3 sequence reads: CASSFSGGGTDTQYF. The CDR3 nucleotides are TGTGCCAGCAGTTTTAGCGGGGGGGGCACAGATACGCAGTATTTT.

In this sample, this clonotype turned up many times. Little can be read into the size of this beta chain, an off-target read in a library designed for alpha chains. The chain is built from TRBV4-2 and TRBJ2-1; TRBD2 agrees at 7 bases. The CDR3 extends over 15 amino acids. J lost 7 bases, V lost 0 bases, and 6 bases had no gene match. Germline V CDR1 and CDR2: LGHNA, YNFKEQ. The CDR3 reads CASSQDIASGNEQFF. The CDR3, as DNA: TGTGCCAGCAGCCAAGATATCGCTAGCGGAAATGAGCAGTTCTTC.

This clonotype counts as large. Being off target in a library aimed at alpha chains, this beta chain has a size of little meaning. The chain combines TRBV23-1 with TRBJ1-5, with a weak D call TRBD1 (5 bases). TRBV23-1 is marked as an open reading frame, function uncertain. This CDR3 comprises 16 residues. Trimming removed 7 bases from V and 6 bases from J, with 22 bases in between. The CDR3 bases are TGCGCCAGCAAGAGACAGTATCCCGTCCTACGTCAGCCCCAGCATTTT. This sequence encodes CASKRQYPVLRQPQHF.

By proportion, this clonotype is medium-sized (0.01 to 0.1%). This beta chain represents an off-target read in a library built for alpha chains; its size is of limited meaning. The chain combines TRBV7-8 with TRBJ2-7; D might be TRBD2 (6 bases). Germline V gene sequence: CDR1 SGHVS, CDR2 FQNEAQ. Trimming pared 4 bases from V and 4 bases from J, leaving 14 bases between. This CDR3 is 14 amino acids long. CDR3 region: CASSSDGGLYEQYF. In DNA, the CDR3 is TGTGCCAGCAGCTCGGACGGAGGACTATACGAGCAGTACTTC.

This clonotype is medium-sized (0.01 to 0.1%) within its sample. This beta chain turned up in a library designed for alpha chains; as an off-target read, its abundance says little. The CDR3 region is CASSAGTLKGNSPLHF. The CDR3 DNA is TGTGCCAGCAGTGCCGGGACCCTGAAGGGGAATTCACCCCTCCACTTT. V and J are TRBV12-3 or TRBV12-4 and TRBJ1-6; tentatively, D is TRBD1 (5 bases). The CDR3 has 16 amino acids. V was cut by 5 bases and J by 7 bases, with 18 bases left in between.

Concerning this clonotype: This beta chain is a stray read from a library made for alpha chains; its abundance is not meaningful. The rearrangement uses TRBV7-2 and TRBJ1-5; 7 bases align to TRBD1. The CDR3 consists of 14 residues. Germline V lookup: CDR1 SGHTA, CDR2 FQGNSA. The V and J ends lost 8 bases and 5 bases, in that order; junction bases with no gene match: 9. CDR3 residues: CASPVGGVYQPQHF. The CDR3 DNA is TGTGCCAGCCCGGTAGGGGGCGTCTATCAGCCCCAGCATTTT.

This clonotype is termed medium-sized (0.01 to 0.1%). This beta chain is a stray read from a library made for alpha chains; its abundance is not meaningful. This chain joins TRBV7-2 and TRBJ1-2; TRBD1 is a possible D gene (5 bases). Germline V gene sequence: CDR1 SGHTA, CDR2 FQGNSA. The CDR3 sequence is 13 residues long. V gave up 5 bases and J gave up 4 bases, with 11 bases separating them. CDR3 nucleotides: TGTGCCAGCAGCCGGGACTGGTCCTATGGCTACACCTTC. Translation: CASSRDWSYGYTF.

As regards this clonotype: Within a library made for alpha chains, this beta chain is off target, and its count is uninformative. The chain links TRBV9 to TRBJ2-5; 10 positions agree with TRBD2. With 0 bases clipped from V and 2 bases from J, the junction kept 10 bases outside the gene matches. The CDR3 covers 18 residues. In germline, CDR1 is SGDLS, CDR2 YYNGEE. The CDR3 DNA follows: TGTGCCAGCAGCGTAGGGACTAGCGGCAGCCATTCTCAAGAGACCCAGTACTTC. Protein product: CASSVGTSGSHSQETQYF. Drawing the rest from reference TRBV9 and TRBJ2-5, the complete variable domain is DSGVTQTPKHLITATGQRVTLRCSPRSGDLSVYWYQQSLDQGLQFLIQYYNGEERAKGNILERFSAQQFPDLHSELNLSSLELGDSALYFCASSVGTSGSHSQETQYFGPGTRLLVL.

By share, this clonotype ranks as large (0.1 to 1%). The size of this beta chain means little, since it is a stray read in a library made for alpha chains. V gene TRBV2 combines with J gene TRBJ2-3; no firm D call. Per germline, CDR1 SNHLY and CDR2 FYNNEI. The CDR3 length is 15 residues. The V and J ends lost 1 base and 0 bases respectively, with 8 bases between them. As DNA, the CDR3 is TGTGCCAGCAGTGAAGGGGATTCTAGCACAGATACGCAGTATTTT. Translation: CASSEGDSSTDTQYF. Complete variable domain (other parts from reference TRBV2 and TRBJ2-3): EPEVTQTPSHQVTQMGQEVILRCVPISNHLYFYWYRQILGQKVEFLVSFYNNEISEKSEIFDDQFSVERPDGSNFTLKIRSTKLEDSAMYFCASSEGDSSTDTQYFGPGTRLTVL.

By sample fraction, this clonotype is medium-sized (0.01 to 0.1%). Little can be read into the size of this beta chain, an off-target read in a library designed for alpha chains. This chain links TRBV20-1 with TRBJ1-3; maybe TRBD1 (6 bases). Germline V gives CDR1 DFQATT, CDR2 SNEGSKA (reference sequence). CDR3 length: 19 residues. Trimming left V 2 bases short and J 0 bases short, with 23 bases between. In nucleotides, the CDR3 is TGCAGTGCTAGACCCCCGGGACAATCAGCGCCCTACTCTGGAAACACCATATATTTT. This encodes CSARPPGQSAPYSGNTIYF.

By share, this clonotype counts as medium-sized. In a library made to pick up alpha chains, this beta chain is a stray read with a size that means little. This sequence joins TRBV6-2 or TRBV6-3 and TRBJ2-3; D uncertain. V shed 5 bases and J shed 6 bases, with 12 bases lying between them. This CDR3 region has 13 residues. Germline lookup yields CDR1 MNHEY and CDR2 SVGEGT. The CDR3 nucleotides read TGTGCCAGCAGTCTCGCCCGTCACGATACGCAGTATTTT. It translates to CASSLARHDTQYF.